Listed below are T cell receptor beta chains from one sample, sequenced in a study of long-term antiretroviral therapy in people with HIV. Method: immunoSEQ multiplex PCR; TCRdb's copy keeps in-frame clones and lacks some. The sample yields 48,000 or so clones, about 86% seen once. Sample: unsorted PBMCs, taken 0.8 years after starting antiretroviral therapy. The receptors shown here come from a woman in her late teens or twenties with HIV. CDR3s include the opening cysteine and the closing phenylalanine or tryptophan. Fields, in order: V gene, CDR3 protein.

v_gene: TRBV5-6
CDR3aa: CASSFVALTTEYNYGYTF

v_gene: TRBV11-1
CDR3aa: CASGGERKTDTQYF

v_gene: TRBV28
CDR3aa: CASRTGGTEAFF

v_gene: TRBV4-1
CDR3aa: CASSPWSFPDTQYF

v_gene: TRBV5-4
CDR3aa: CASRLTGGAETQYF

v_gene: TRBV6-5
CDR3aa: CASRRQTQETQYF

v_gene: TRBV25-1
CDR3aa: CASSWASSSEQYF

v_gene: TRBV27
CDR3aa: CASSFRGGAHTEAFF

v_gene: TRBV5-1
CDR3aa: CASSLETVGQETQYF

v_gene: TRBV7-6
CDR3aa: CASRGDYEQFF

v_gene: TRBV9
CDR3aa: CASSSRTGGPYGYTF

v_gene: TRBV27
CDR3aa: CASSSTSRLQGWQYF

v_gene: TRBV6-1
CDR3aa: CASSRWADTQYF

v_gene: TRBV19
CDR3aa: CASSVRDRAYGYTF

v_gene: TRBV18
CDR3aa: CASSPKTSGVTDTQYF

v_gene: TRBV27
CDR3aa: CASSLGISGNTIYF

v_gene: TRBV6-6
CDR3aa: CASPPGRTGNSPLHF

v_gene: TRBV6-5
CDR3aa: CATSKQGSTEAFF

v_gene: TRBV27
CDR3aa: CASKGLAGNNEQFF

v_gene: TRBV14
CDR3aa: CASSRRQGGTMEQYF

v_gene: TRBV19
CDR3aa: CASSTRTGDYGYTF

v_gene: TRBV14
CDR3aa: CASSGLSYNEQFF

v_gene: TRBV27
CDR3aa: CASSDRRETQYF

v_gene: TRBV5-1
CDR3aa: CASRDRAENTEAFF